Below, one TCR beta chain is given with its context. CDR1 and CDR2 from the germline V gene are SGHTA and FQGNSA. The CDR3 runs 15 residues. After removal of 2 bases from V and 2 bases from J, the junction contained 6 bases not matched to a gene. In the original processing: Estimated nucleated cell counts came from reference gene primer amplification. Assay used: immunoSEQ multiplex PCR; TCRdb lists only in-frame clones, some missing. V, J and clone size were drawn from that table, and D and trimming were deduced from the DNA. There are approximately 220,000 clones in the sample; 70% to 90% occur only once, and roughly 3% lies in the top ten. This sample stems from a study of blood T cell repertoires in COVID-19. Study-level information: The origin of the acute and convalescent COVID-19 samples was the United States, Italy and Spain. In each case, the material was cDNA or gDNA derived from T cells, B-cell-depleted T cells, or PBMCs.

The V and J genes are TRBV7-2 and TRBJ2-7, with 7 bases that match TRBD1. The receptor was isolated from a man between 60 and 75 years old with acute or convalescent COVID-19. The sequenced material came from peripheral blood. The CDR3 spells CASSLPGTATYEQYF. CDR3 DNA sequence: TGTGCCAGCAGCTTACCCGGGACAGCTACCTACGAGCAGTACTTC.